The rows below give T cell receptor beta chains drawn from one sample of a study of cytomegalovirus exposure and HLA in healthy donors. Measured with immunoSEQ multiplex PCR; TCRdb has only the in-frame clones, and not every one. Among more than 80,000 clones, about 83% were seen once, and the ten largest hold roughly 3.8%. The sample consisted of PBMCs. The receptor set was obtained from a female donor in good health and CMV-seropositive. Each CDR3 is given with its conserved first and last residue. D genes are given only for firm matches. The size entry is marked missing in some rows and otherwise reads once, few, many or a size class.

V	J	size	D	DNA	CDR3
TRBV6-1	TRBJ2-7	NA	TRBD2	TGTGCCAGCAGTGTAGAGCGGGACGACTACGAGCAGTACTTC	CASSVERDDYEQYF
TRBV27	TRBJ2-1	NA	NA	TGTGCCAGCAGTCCCACCTTCCAGGGCCCCTATGAGCAGTTCTTC	CASSPTFQGPYEQFF
TRBV2	TRBJ2-7	NA	TRBD2	TGTGCCAGCAGTGTATTCGATAGCGGGGGACTCTACGAGCAGTACTTC	CASSVFDSGGLYEQYF
TRBV29-1	TRBJ2-7	NA	TRBD1	TGCAGCGTTGAAGATCCGGGACAGAAAAACTACGAGCAGTACTTC	CSVEDPGQKNYEQYF
TRBV19	TRBJ2-3	NA	NA	TGTGCCAGTAGTAGACAGTTCACTAGCACAGATACGCAGTATTTT	CASSRQFTSTDTQYF
TRBV10-2	TRBJ2-2	once	TRBD2	TGCGCCAGCCTAGGACTAGCGGGAGGCCAAGCTTCTTCCGGGGAGCTGTTTTTT	CASLGLAGGQASSGELFF
TRBV2	TRBJ2-1	NA	NA	TGTGCCAGCAGTGAAAGTTCAGGGCTCAATGAGCAGTTCTTC	CASSESSGLNEQFF
TRBV27	TRBJ2-2	NA	NA	TGTGCCAGCAGTTTCGAGGCAGGGTACGCAGCCGGGGAGCTGTTTTTT	CASSFEAGYAAGELFF
TRBV19	TRBJ1-1	NA	NA	TGTGCCAGTAGTATTACAGCGAACACTGAAGCTTTCTTT	CASSITANTEAFF
TRBV7-6	TRBJ2-7	NA	TRBD2	TGTGCCAGCAGCTTAGGCTCCTCGGGGACTACCCGGGACGAGCAGTACTTC	CASSLGSSGTTRDEQYF
TRBV19	TRBJ1-2	NA	TRBD1	TGTGCCAGCAGACAGGGGGCTAGTTATGGCTACACCTTC	CASRQGASYGYTF
TRBV7-6	TRBJ2-1	few	NA	TGTGCCAGCAGCTTAGGGCGGGATGCGGGCAATGAGCAGTTCTTC	CASSLGRDAGNEQFF
TRBV19	TRBJ1-5	NA	TRBD1	TGTGCCAGTAGTGCATATCTCTCAGGGGGCACTCAGCCCCAGCATTTT	CASSAYLSGGTQPQHF
TRBV7-9	TRBJ1-1	NA	NA	TGTGCCAGCAGCCCCAGGGAAACGGAAGCTTTCTTT	CASSPRETEAFF
TRBV28	TRBJ1-6	once	NA	TGTGCCAGCAGTTTATCAGGGTATAGCTCCTATAATTCACCCCTCCACTTT	CASSLSGYSSYNSPLHF
TRBV2	TRBJ1-1	NA	NA	TGTGCCAGCGGGGGGTCAGGGAACACTGAAGCTTTCTTT	CASGGSGNTEAFF
TRBV6-5	TRBJ1-1	NA	TRBD1	TGTGCCAGCAGTTATAGGGGACAGGGGGCAGGGACTGAAGCTTTCTTT	CASSYRGQGAGTEAFF
TRBV5-4	TRBJ1-3	NA	NA	TGTGCCAGCAGCTTGGTGCCCGCCAGCTCTGGAAACACCATATATTTT	CASSLVPASSGNTIYF
TRBV11-2	TRBJ1-1	NA	NA	TGTGCCAGCAGCGTAGGCGGCAGGAACACTGAAGCTTTCTTT	CASSVGGRNTEAFF
TRBV19	TRBJ2-1	once	NA	TGTGCTTCACAGGGATGGTCCTACAATGAGCAGTTCTTC	CASQGWSYNEQFF